The rows below give T cell receptor beta chains drawn from one sample of a study of shared clonotypes between healthy human individuals. Method: immunoSEQ multiplex PCR; TCRdb's copy keeps in-frame clones and lacks some. Counted here are some 2 million clones, about 95% occurring once; the ten biggest clones make up roughly 1%. The sample taken for sequencing was naive CD8+ T cells sorted from blood. The receptors originated from a man in his late teens or twenties in good health. The CDR3 runs from the conserved cysteine through the conserved F or W. The D gene is left open where the match is weak.

>TRBD2|TRBJ2-3|TRBV27
TGTGCCAGCAGTCTGATAGCGGGAGGCCCGGATACGCAGTATTTT
CASSLIAGGPDTQYF
>.|TRBJ2-7|TRBV27
TGTGCCAGCGCCCCCGGGGGTGCCTACGAGCAGTACTTC
CASAPGGAYEQYF
>.|TRBJ1-6|TRBV7-3
TGTGCCAGCAGCTGGGACGGCTCCTATAATTCACCCCTCCACTTT
CASSWDGSYNSPLHF
>.|TRBJ2-7|TRBV19
TGTGCCAGTAGTACACAGATTTCCTACGAGCAGTACTTC
CASSTQISYEQYF
>.|TRBJ1-1|TRBV10-3
TGTGCCATCAGTGATGAGGCGGCTGAAGCTTTCTTT
CAISDEAAEAFF
>.|TRBJ2-7|TRBV5-5
TGTGCCAGCAGCCGGGACATCTCCTACGAGCAGTACTTC
CASSRDISYEQYF
>.|TRBJ2-1|TRBV6-6
TGTGCCAGCAGTTATTTCGGCCAGGATGAGCAGTTCTTC
CASSYFGQDEQFF
>.|TRBJ2-7|TRBV28
TGTGCCAGCAGTTTCGTTCACAGGGACCGTTCTTACGAGCAGTACTTC
CASSFVHRDRSYEQYF
>.|TRBJ1-6|TRBV5-6
TGTGCCAGCAGCAAAACTACAGGACCCGAATCACCCCTCCACTTT
CASSKTTGPESPLHF
>.|TRBJ1-2|TRBV5-4
TGTGCCAGCAGCTTTGACGGCTTATTCAACTATGGCTACACCTTC
CASSFDGLFNYGYTF
>TRBD2|TRBJ2-7|TRBV5-1
TGCGCCAGCAGCTACTTTAGCGGGGACTCCTACGAGCAGTACTTC
CASSYFSGDSYEQYF
>.|TRBJ2-2|TRBV2
TGTGCCAGCAGTGCGCTATACACCGGGGAGCTGTTTTTT
CASSALYTGELFF
>.|TRBJ1-4|TRBV7-9
TGTGCCAGCCGAACCGAGGGGGAAAAACTGTTTTTT
CASRTEGEKLFF
>.|TRBJ1-1|TRBV5-6
TGTGCCAGCAGCTTGGGACAGGTTCCTTTCTTT
CASSLGQVPFF
>.|TRBJ2-3|TRBV9
TGTGCCAGCAGCGTTACTAGCAGTGATACGCAGTATTTT
CASSVTSSDTQYF
>.|TRBJ2-7|TRBV29-1
TGCAGCGTTGAAGGGGAGGACAGGACGGACGAGCAGTACTTC
CSVEGEDRTDEQYF
>TRBD1|TRBJ1-5|TRBV11-2
TGTGCCAGCAGCTTTGGGACAGATAGCAATCAGCCCCAGCATTTT
CASSFGTDSNQPQHF
>.|TRBJ2-1|TRBV19
TGTGCCAGCGGACAGTACAATGAGCAGTTCTTC
CASGQYNEQFF
>.|TRBJ2-5|TRBV7-9
TGTGCCAGCAGCCTCGGACCCCTATCCGAAGAGACCCAGTACTTC
CASSLGPLSEETQYF
>TRBD2|TRBJ2-1|TRBV7-9
TGTGCCAGCAGCTTAGGTAAAGGGACTAGCGTTTACAATGAGCAGTTCTTC
CASSLGKGTSVYNEQFF